This T cell receptor (beta chain) was recorded in a study of technical replicates of blood from several donors. Libraries were prepared by immunoSEQ multiplex PCR; TCRdb keeps only in-frame clonotypes and omits some of them. The sample has over 50,000 clones; around 86% are singletons. Sequencing used PBMCs. This TCR derives from a human donor in good health. Some clones in this sample may be carry-over from other donors' samples.

The CDR3 coding sequence is TGTGCCAGCAGTAAACGACGCGGCGGCCAAGAGACCCAGTACTTC. It codes for CASSKRRGGQETQYF. The genes are TRBV5-5 and TRBJ2-5; D uncertain. Germline V gives CDR1 SGHKS, CDR2 YYEKEE (reference sequence). The CDR3 is 15 amino acids. Trimming took 5 bases from V and 1 from J, leaving 15 bases between them.